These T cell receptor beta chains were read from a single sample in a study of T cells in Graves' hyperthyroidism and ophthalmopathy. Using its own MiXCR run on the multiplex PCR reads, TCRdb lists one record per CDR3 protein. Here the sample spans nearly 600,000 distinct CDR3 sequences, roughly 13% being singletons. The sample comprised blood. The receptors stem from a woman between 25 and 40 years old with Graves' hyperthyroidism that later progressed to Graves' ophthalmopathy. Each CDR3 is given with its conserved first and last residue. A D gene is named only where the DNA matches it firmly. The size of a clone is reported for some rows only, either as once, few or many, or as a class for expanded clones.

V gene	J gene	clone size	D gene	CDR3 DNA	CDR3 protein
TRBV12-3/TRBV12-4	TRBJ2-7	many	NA	TGTGCCAGCAGTCAGGACTCGATCAGAGACGAGCAGTACTTC	CASSQDSIRDEQYF
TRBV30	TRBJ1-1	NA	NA	TGTGCCTGGAGTGTTGCGGGGTACACTGAAGCTTTCTTT	CAWSVAGYTEAFF
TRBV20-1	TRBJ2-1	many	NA	TGCAGTGCTACCAAACGGCCAAGAGGGGATTCTCACGAGCAGTTCTTC	CSATKRPRGDSHEQFF
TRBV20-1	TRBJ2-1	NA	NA	TGCAGTGCTTCTACAGGAATCCTCTACAATGAGCAGTTCTTC	CSASTGILYNEQFF
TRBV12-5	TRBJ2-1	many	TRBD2	TGTGCTAGTGGTTTGGTATTAGCGGGAGGGCCGAGGAATGAGCAGTTCTTC	CASGLVLAGGPRNEQFF
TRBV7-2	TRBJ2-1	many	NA	TGTGCCAGCAGCTACCGGGACAATTCGAATGAGCAGTTCTTC	CASSYRDNSNEQFF
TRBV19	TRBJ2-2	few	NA	TGTGCCAGTAGTATAGAGGGTAACGGGGAGCTGTTTTTT	CASSIEGNGELFF
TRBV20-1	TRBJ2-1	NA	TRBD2	TGCAGTGCCCCAGGACTAGCGGGAGGTTCATTATCCTACAATGAGCAGTTCTTC	CSAPGLAGGSLSYNEQFF
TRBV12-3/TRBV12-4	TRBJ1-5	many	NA	TGTGCCAGCGGACCCCGGTACAATCAGCCCCAGCATTTT	CASGPRYNQPQHF
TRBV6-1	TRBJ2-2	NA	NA	TGTGCCAGCCCTCGTACCGGGGAGCTGTTTTTT	CASPRTGELFF
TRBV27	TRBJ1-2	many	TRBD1	TGTGCCAGCCGGAGGGGGCGCGGCTACACCTTC	CASRRGRGYTF
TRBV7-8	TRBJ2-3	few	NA	TGTGCCAGCGGGATAAGCACAGATACGCAGTATTTT	CASGISTDTQYF
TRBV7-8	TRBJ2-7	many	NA	TGTGCCAGCAGCTTCCGGGACGGACTATACGAGCAGTACTTC	CASSFRDGLYEQYF
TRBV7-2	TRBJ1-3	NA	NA	TGTGCCAGCAGCTTAGGAGCCATGGGCCCCATTCATTACTCTGGAAACACCATATATTTT	CASSLGAMGPIHYSGNTIYF
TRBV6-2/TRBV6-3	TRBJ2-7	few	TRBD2	TGTGCCAGTTGGGGACTAACCTACGAGCAGTACTTC	CASWGLTYEQYF
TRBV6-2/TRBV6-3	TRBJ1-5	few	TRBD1	TGTGCCAGCAGGCAACAGGGGGCGGACAATCAGCCCCAGCATTTT	CASRQQGADNQPQHF
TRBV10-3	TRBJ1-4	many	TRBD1	TGTGCCATCGGAGAACAGGGGGAAAAACTGTTTTTT	CAIGEQGEKLFF
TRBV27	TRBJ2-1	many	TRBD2	TGTGCCAGCAGTTTATCGACTAGCGGAGTCTACAATGAGCAGTTCTTC	CASSLSTSGVYNEQFF
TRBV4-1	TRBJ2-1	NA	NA	TGCGCCAGCAGGAACACACCTTCCGATGAGCAGTTCTTC	CASRNTPSDEQFF
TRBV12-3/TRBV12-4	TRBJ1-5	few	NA	TGTGCCAGCAGTGGGGGATTACTGAATCAGCCCCAGCATTTT	CASSGGLLNQPQHF
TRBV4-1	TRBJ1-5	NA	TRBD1	TGCGCCAGCAGCCTACAGGGGGCTAGGGATCAGCCCCAGCATTTT	CASSLQGARDQPQHF
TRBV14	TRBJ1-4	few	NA	TGTGCCAGCAGCCACCTCGGTAATGAAAAACTGTTTTTT	CASSHLGNEKLFF
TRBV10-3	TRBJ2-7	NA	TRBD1	TGTGCCATCCAGCGTGGGACAGGGACATACGAGCAGTACTTC	CAIQRGTGTYEQYF
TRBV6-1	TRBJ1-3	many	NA	TGTGCCAGCAGTGACCCGACAGGCAACTCTGGAAACACCATATATTTT	CASSDPTGNSGNTIYF
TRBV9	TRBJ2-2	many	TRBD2	TGTGCCAGCAGCGTCATTCCGGGACTAGCGGGAGCTGACGGGGAGCTGTTTTTT	CASSVIPGLAGADGELFF
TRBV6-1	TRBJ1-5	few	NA	TGTGCCAGCGGTATAGGGGGATATAGCAATCAGCCCCAGCATTTT	CASGIGGYSNQPQHF
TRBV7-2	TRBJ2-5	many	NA	TGTGCCAGCAGCTTATCAGGGATCCGTCGGGAGACCCAGTACTTC	CASSLSGIRRETQYF
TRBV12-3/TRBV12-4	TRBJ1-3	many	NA	TGTGCCAGCAGTCAGACAGCGAGCTCTGGAAACACCATATATTTT	CASSQTASSGNTIYF
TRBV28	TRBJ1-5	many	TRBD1	TGTGCCAGCACCCAGGGGACAGGGGGACTTGGGGACAATCAGCCCCAGCATTTT	CASTQGTGGLGDNQPQHF
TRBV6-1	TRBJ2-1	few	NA	TGTGCCAGCAGTCCGGAGGATGTTAACAATGAGCAGTTCTTC	CASSPEDVNNEQFF
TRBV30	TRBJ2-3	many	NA	TGTGCCTGTCTTCCAGCAGCCACAGATACGCAGTATTTT	CACLPAATDTQYF
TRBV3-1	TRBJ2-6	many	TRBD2	TGTGCCAGCAGCCAAGACGGGGGGGCTGGGGCCAACGTCCTGACTTTC	CASSQDGGAGANVLTF
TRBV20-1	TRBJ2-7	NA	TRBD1	TGCAGTGCTAACAGGGGGTCCTACGAGCAGTACTTC	CSANRGSYEQYF
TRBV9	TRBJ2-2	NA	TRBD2	TGTGCCAGCAGCGCATTTAGCGGGTACACCGGGGAGCTGTTTTTT	CASSAFSGYTGELFF
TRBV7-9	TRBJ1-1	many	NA	TGTGCCAGCAGTTCACAGGGTTCCGTGGGCACTGAAGCTTTCTTT	CASSSQGSVGTEAFF
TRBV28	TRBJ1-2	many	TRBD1	TGTGCCAGCAGTTTCGAATGGACAGGAGTGGAAGGCTACACCTTC	CASSFEWTGVEGYTF
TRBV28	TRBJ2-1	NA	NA	TGTGCCAGCAGTGCCCACACAGTCAATGAGCAGTTCTTC	CASSAHTVNEQFF
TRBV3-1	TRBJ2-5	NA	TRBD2	TGTGCCAGCAGCCAAAGGACTAGCGATGAGACCCAGTACTTC	CASSQRTSDETQYF
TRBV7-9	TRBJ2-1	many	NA	TGTGCCAGCAATACTGTTTCACATGAGCAGTTCTTC	CASNTVSHEQFF
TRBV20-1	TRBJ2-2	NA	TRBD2	TGCAGTGCCTCAAGCGGGAGGGCTGACGGGGAGCTGTTTTTT	CSASSGRADGELFF
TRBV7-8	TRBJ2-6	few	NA	TGTGCCAGCAGCTTTTCCAGGATAAACTCTGGGGCCAACGTCCTGACTTTC	CASSFSRINSGANVLTF
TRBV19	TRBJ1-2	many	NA	TGTGCCAGTAGTATCTCGGACAGATATGGCTACACCTTC	CASSISDRYGYTF
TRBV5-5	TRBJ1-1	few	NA	TGTGCCAGCAGCTTTGGGGGGTATGGCACTGAAGCTTTCTTT	CASSFGGYGTEAFF
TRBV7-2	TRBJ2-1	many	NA	TGTGCCAGCAGCCCAGAGGCTGGGTACAATGAGCAGTTCTTC	CASSPEAGYNEQFF
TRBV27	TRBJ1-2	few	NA	TGTGCCAGCAGTCAGAGGGCAGCAACCTCAACTCGCGGCTACACCTTC	CASSQRAATSTRGYTF
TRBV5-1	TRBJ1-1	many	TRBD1	TGCGCCAGCAGCTCTCCGGGACAGGAAGCTTTCTTT	CASSSPGQEAFF
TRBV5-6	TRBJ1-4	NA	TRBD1	TGTGCCAGCAGCTTTGTTCCGGGACAGGGTGGTGAAAAACTGTTTTTT	CASSFVPGQGGEKLFF
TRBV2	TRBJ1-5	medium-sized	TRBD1	TGTGCCAGCAGGGGACAGGGTAATCAGCCCCAGCATTTT	CASRGQGNQPQHF
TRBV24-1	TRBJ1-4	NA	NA	TGTGCCACCAGTGATTATCTCCGTGCAACTAATGAAAAACTGTTTTTT	CATSDYLRATNEKLFF
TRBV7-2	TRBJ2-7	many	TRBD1	TGTGCCAGCAGCTTAGTGAGTCAGGGGGCAACCTACGAGCAGTACTTC	CASSLVSQGATYEQYF
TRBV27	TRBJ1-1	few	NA	TGTGCCAGCAGTTTATACGCCCGGGGGAACACTGAAGCTTTCTTT	CASSLYARGNTEAFF
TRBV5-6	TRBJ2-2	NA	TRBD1	TGTGCCAGCAGCCCCCTAGGACAGGTGAACACCGGGGAGCTGTTTTTT	CASSPLGQVNTGELFF
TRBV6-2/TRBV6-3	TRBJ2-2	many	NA	TGTGCCAGCGACTACGACCCCCAGGGATGGCGGTCCGGGGAGCTGTTTTTT	CASDYDPQGWRSGELFF
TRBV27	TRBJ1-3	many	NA	TGTGCCAGCAGTCGTGACTGGACATATGGAAACACCATATATTTT	CASSRDWTYGNTIYF
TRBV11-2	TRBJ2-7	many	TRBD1	TGTGCCAGCAGCCCTACGACAGGGACCTACGAGCAGTACTTC	CASSPTTGTYEQYF
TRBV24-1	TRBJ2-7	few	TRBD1	TGTGCCACCAGCGGGACAGGGCGCGAGCAGTACTTC	CATSGTGREQYF
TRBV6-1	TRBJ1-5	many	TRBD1	TGTGCCAGCACCGTAGACAGGGACCAGCCCCAGCATTTT	CASTVDRDQPQHF
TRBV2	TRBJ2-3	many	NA	TGTGCCAAAGGGGTACTTAGCACAGATACGCAGTATTTT	CAKGVLSTDTQYF
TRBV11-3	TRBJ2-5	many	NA	TGTGCCAGCAGCTTAGAGGCTAGCCTCGAGACCCAGTACTTC	CASSLEASLETQYF
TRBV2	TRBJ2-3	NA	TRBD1	TGTGCCAGCAGTCTCCAGGGGGCGAGCACAGATACGCAGTATTTT	CASSLQGASTDTQYF